The 10 T cell receptor beta chains in this list originate from one sample, sequenced in a study of naive and memory T cell subsets. The library had UMIs added by 3' ligation of an oligonucleotide to TCR cDNA. Amplification of ligated cDNA took four PCR rounds with SP2 and nested alpha and beta constant primers. TCRdb passed the 5' RACE reads through MiXCR, listing each CDR3 protein once. Here the sample spans some 60,000 distinct CDR3 sequences, about 7.1% being singletons. These receptors originate from a female donor in good health.

This clonotype was counted at least ten times. This chain links TRBV4-1 with TRBJ2-1, with TRBD2 matching 12 bases. With V trimmed by 5 bases and J by 4 bases, 6 bases remained unmatched. In germline, CDR1 is MGHRA, CDR2 YSYEKL. There are 16 residues in the CDR3. For the CDR3, the DNA is TGCGCCAGCAGCACGCCGGGACTAGCGGGTTACAATGAGCAGTTCTTC. Protein product: CASSTPGLAGYNEQFF.

This clonotype was recorded at least ten times. The CDR3 sequence: CASSRQGANYGYTF. The CDR3, as DNA: TGTGCCAGCTCGAGGCAGGGGGCTAACTATGGCTACACCTTC. The chain combines TRBV2 with TRBJ1-2; TRBD1 aligns across 7 bases. The CDR3 is 14 amino acids. The trim removed 8 bases at V and 0 bases at J, leaving 6 bases unmatched. Germline V gene data show CDR1 as SNHLY and CDR2 as FYNNEI.

The table lists this clonotype with many counts. J is TRBJ2-2 and V is TRBV12-3 or TRBV12-4; D remains ambiguous. With 5 bases removed from V and 7 bases from J, the gap between germline ends came to 11 bases. The CDR3 spans 13 residues. CDR3 DNA sequence: TGTGCCAGCAGTGCGGTACTGCTCGGGGAGCTGTTTTTT. It is translated as CASSAVLLGELFF.

CDR3 sequence reads: CAWSDRADTQYF. CDR3 sequence (DNA): TGTGCCTGGAGTGACAGGGCAGATACGCAGTATTTT. The chain has TRBV30 and TRBJ2-3, with D perhaps matching TRBD1 (6 bases). CDR3 length: 12 amino acids. Looked up from germline, CDR1 is GTSNPN and CDR2 is SVGIG (reference sequence). V lost 1 base and J 4 bases, leaving 6 bases between the germline ends.

The V call is TRBV19, the J call TRBJ2-4; D is perhaps TRBD2 (5 bases). V gave up 8 bases and J gave up 4 bases, with 18 bases separating them. The CDR3 is made up of 15 amino acids. Germline loops: CDR1 LNHDA, CDR2 SQIVND (reference sequence). CDR3 in DNA: TGTGCCAGTGGAATCGGCGGGTCGGGGAAAAACATTCAGTACTTC. Translated: CASGIGGSGKNIQYF.

The rearrangement uses TRBV7-2 and TRBJ2-3; 8 bases are a match to TRBD2. The CDR3 consists of 13 residues. J was trimmed by 6 bases and V by 7 bases; bases with no gene match: 6. Germline CDR1 and CDR2: SGHTA and FQGNSA. This CDR3 reads CASNRERGDTQYF. Written as DNA, the CDR3 is TGTGCCAGCAACCGTGAGCGGGGGGATACGCAGTATTTT.

Concerning this clonotype itself: A much larger clone sits a single nucleotide away, making a read error possible. This chain uses TRBV6-6 with TRBJ2-7; D gene uncertain. The CDR3 loop spans 13 amino acids. Germline CDR1 and CDR2: MNHNY and SVGAGI (reference sequence). V was pared by 3 bases and J by 12 bases, with 18 bases between. The CDR3 region has the DNA TGTGCCAGCAGTTATGCGACAAGTTCTGGGCCGTACTTC. Its protein is CASSYATSSGPYF.

This clonotype was detected a few times. The chain is built from TRBV6-5 and TRBJ1-1; D gene uncertain. This CDR3 comprises 15 residues. The germline CDR1 and CDR2 sequences are MNHEY and SVGAGI. V gave up 8 bases and J gave up 1 base, with 17 bases separating them. CDR3 residues: CASSVITAGNTEAFF. In DNA, the CDR3 is TGTGCCAGCTCCGTTATAACGGCGGGGAACACTGAAGCTTTCTTT.

Comments on this clonotype: This may stem from a read error, because a much larger clone lies one nucleotide away. This sequence joins TRBV3-1 and TRBJ1-1, with D perhaps TRBD1 (6 bases). The CDR3 is 16 amino acids. The germline V gene has CDR1 LGHDT and CDR2 YNNKEL (reference sequence). Written as DNA, the CDR3 is TGTGCCAGCGGCCAGGGGTGGCAGGCCATGAACACTGAAGCTTTCTTT. Its protein is CASGQGWQAMNTEAFF.

V is TRBV18 and J is TRBJ1-1; D not certain. V dropped 2 bases and J dropped 0 bases, with 10 bases sitting between them. The germline gives CDR1 KGHSH, CDR2 LQKENI. This CDR3 has 15 residues. The CDR3 reads CASSPGRTLNTEAFF. The CDR3 DNA reads TGTGCCAGCTCACCAGGCAGGACGTTGAACACTGAAGCTTTCTTT. Full variable domain (remainder filled in from reference TRBV18 and TRBJ1-1): NAGVMQNPRHLVRRRGQEARLRCSPMKGHSHVYWYRQLPEEGLKFMVYLQKENIIDESGMPKERFSAEFPKEGPSILRIQQVVRGDSAAYFCASSPGRTLNTEAFFGQGTRLTVV.